The next 2 T cell receptor beta chains were all read from a single sample in a study of blood T cells in healthy people across ages. Sample-barcoded 5' priming and a J-beta primer mix drove a second PCR of roughly 6 to 12 cycles. In TCRdb, the 5' RACE reads were re-called with MiXCR into one record per CDR3 protein. In the table there are some 1.5 million distinct CDR3 sequences, approximately 43% of which are singletons. Sample: blood. These receptors originate from a woman aged 18-29 years in good health.

The J gene is TRBJ2-2, the V gene TRBV4-2; no firm D call. The V and J ends lost 0 bases and 5 bases respectively, with 19 bases between them. Germline assignment: CDR1 LGHNA and CDR2 YNFKEQ. The CDR3 has 18 residues. In DNA, the CDR3 is TGTGCCAGCAGCCAAGATATCATCGGCCTTGGTTGGACCGGGGAGCTGTTTTTT. Protein: CASSQDIIGLGWTGELFF.

This clonotype was counted a few times. The chain recombines TRBV25-1 with TRBJ1-4, with a tentative D call TRBD1 (6 bases). The CDR3 totals 15 residues. Between the trimmed V and J ends, which lost 2 bases and 5 bases, there was a span of 12 bases. Germline lookup yields CDR1 MGHDK and CDR2 SYGVNS. CDR3 residues: CASSEPGHKNEKLFF. Written as DNA, the CDR3 is TGTGCCAGCAGTGAACCGGGACACAAGAATGAAAAACTGTTTTTT.